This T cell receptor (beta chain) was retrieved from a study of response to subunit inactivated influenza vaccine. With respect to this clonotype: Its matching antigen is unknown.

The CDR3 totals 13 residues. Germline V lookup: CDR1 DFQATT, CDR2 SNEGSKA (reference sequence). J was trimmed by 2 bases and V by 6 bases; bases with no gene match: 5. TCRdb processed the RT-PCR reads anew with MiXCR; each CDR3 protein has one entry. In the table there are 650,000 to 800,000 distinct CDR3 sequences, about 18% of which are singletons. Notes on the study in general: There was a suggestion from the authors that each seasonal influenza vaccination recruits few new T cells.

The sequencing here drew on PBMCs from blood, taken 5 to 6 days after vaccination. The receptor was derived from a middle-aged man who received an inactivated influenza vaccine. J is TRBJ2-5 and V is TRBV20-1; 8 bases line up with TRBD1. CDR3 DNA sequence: TGCAGTGCCGACAGGACAGGGCAAGAGACCCAGTACTTC. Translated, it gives CSADRTGQETQYF.